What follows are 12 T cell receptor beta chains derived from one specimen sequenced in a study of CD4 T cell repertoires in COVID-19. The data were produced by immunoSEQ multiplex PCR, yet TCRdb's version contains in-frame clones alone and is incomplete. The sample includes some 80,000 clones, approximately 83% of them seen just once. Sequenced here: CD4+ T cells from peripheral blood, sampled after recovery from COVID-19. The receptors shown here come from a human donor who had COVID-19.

The chain's CDR3 is CASSLEGLWSSGRGQETQYF. CDR3 DNA: TGCGCCAGCAGCTTGGAGGGTTTGTGGAGCAGCGGGAGAGGACAAGAGACCCAGTACTTC. The genes are TRBV5-1 and TRBJ2-5, with TRBD2 identical over 8 bases. After removal of 0 bases from V and 2 bases from J, the junction contained 18 bases not matched to a gene. Germline loops: CDR1 SGHRS, CDR2 YFSETQ. The CDR3 is made up of 20 amino acids.

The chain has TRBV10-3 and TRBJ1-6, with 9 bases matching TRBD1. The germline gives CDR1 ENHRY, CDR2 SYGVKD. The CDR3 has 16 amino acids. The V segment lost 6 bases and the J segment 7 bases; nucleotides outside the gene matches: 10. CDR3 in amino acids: CAIRKWTGEGNSPLHF. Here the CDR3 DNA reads TGTGCCATCAGAAAATGGACAGGGGAAGGGAATTCACCCCTCCACTTT.

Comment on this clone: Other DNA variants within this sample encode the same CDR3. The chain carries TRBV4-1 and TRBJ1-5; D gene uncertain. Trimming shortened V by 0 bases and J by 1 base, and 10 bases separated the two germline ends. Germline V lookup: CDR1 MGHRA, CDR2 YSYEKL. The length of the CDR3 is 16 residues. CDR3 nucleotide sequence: TGCGCCAGCAGCCAAGAAGGGCGGGGAAGCAATCAGCCCCAGCATTTT. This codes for CASSQEGRGSNQPQHF.

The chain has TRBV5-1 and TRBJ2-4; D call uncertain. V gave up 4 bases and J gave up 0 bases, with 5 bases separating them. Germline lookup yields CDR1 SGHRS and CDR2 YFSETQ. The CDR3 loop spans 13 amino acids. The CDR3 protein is CASSPTAKNIQYF. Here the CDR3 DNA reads TGCGCCAGCAGCCCTACAGCCAAAAACATTCAGTACTTC.

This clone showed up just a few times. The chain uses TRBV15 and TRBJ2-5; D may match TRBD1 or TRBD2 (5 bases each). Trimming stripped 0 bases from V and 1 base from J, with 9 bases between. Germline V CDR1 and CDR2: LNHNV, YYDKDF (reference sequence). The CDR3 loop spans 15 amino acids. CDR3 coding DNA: TGTGCCACCAGCAGAGATCGGGGCCCCCAAGAGACCCAGTACTTC. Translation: CATSRDRGPQETQYF.

The DNA for the CDR3 is TGTGCCAGCAGTGCAGGAGGTCCGGGGCAGGGGACCCAGTACTTC. Translating gives CASSAGGPGQGTQYF. The chain employs TRBV27 and TRBJ2-5; D is tentatively TRBD1 or TRBD2 (5 bases each). Germline V gives CDR1 MNHEY, CDR2 SMNVEV (reference sequence). This CDR3 has 15 amino acids. V was clipped by 5 bases and J by 7 bases, with 20 bases between them.

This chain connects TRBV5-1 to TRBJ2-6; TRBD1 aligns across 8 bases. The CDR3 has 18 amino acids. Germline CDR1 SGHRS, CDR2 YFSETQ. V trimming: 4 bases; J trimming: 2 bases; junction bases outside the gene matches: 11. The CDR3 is CASSPGPGGFAGANVLTF. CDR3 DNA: TGCGCCAGCAGCCCTGGCCCAGGGGGCTTCGCTGGGGCCAACGTCCTGACTTTC. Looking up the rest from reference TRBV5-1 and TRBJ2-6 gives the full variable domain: KAGVTQTPRYLIKTRGQQVTLSCSPISGHRSVSWYQQTPGQGLQFLFEYFSETQRNKGNFPGRFSGRQFSNSRSEMNVSTLELGDSALYLCASSPGPGGFAGANVLTFGAGSRLTVL.

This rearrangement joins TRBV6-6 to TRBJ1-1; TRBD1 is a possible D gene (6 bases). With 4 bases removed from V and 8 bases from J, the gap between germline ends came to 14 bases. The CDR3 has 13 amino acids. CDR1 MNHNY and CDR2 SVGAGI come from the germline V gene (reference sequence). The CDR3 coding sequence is TGTGCCAGCAGTTTGCCGGACAGTCCGGAAGCTTTCTTT. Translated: CASSLPDSPEAFF.

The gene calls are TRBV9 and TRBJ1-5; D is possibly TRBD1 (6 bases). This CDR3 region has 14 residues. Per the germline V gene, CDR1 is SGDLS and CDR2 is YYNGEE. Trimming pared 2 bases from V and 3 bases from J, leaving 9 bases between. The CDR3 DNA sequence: TGTGCCAGCAGCGTCGGACAGAACAATCAGCCCCAGCATTTT. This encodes CASSVGQNNQPQHF. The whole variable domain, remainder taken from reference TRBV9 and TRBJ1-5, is DSGVTQTPKHLITATGQRVTLRCSPRSGDLSVYWYQQSLDQGLQFLIQYYNGEERAKGNILERFSAQQFPDLHSELNLSSLELGDSALYFCASSVGQNNQPQHFGDGTRLSIL.

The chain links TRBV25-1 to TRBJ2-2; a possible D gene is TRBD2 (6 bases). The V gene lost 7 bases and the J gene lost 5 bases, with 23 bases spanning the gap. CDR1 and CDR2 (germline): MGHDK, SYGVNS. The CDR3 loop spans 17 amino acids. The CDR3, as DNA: TGTGCCAGCATGGATTCTGGAGCGGGCCTCGGGACCGGGGAGCTGTTTTTT. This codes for CASMDSGAGLGTGELFF. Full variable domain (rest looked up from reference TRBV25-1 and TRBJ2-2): EADIYQTPRYLVIGTGKKITLECSQTMGHDKMYWYQQDPGMELHLIHYSYGVNSTEKGDLSSESTVSRIRTEHFPLTLESARPSHTSQYLCASMDSGAGLGTGELFFGEGSRLTVL.

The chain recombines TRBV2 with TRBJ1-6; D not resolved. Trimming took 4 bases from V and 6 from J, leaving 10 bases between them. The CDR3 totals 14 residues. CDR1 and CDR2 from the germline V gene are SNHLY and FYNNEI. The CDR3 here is CASSAETLNSPLHF. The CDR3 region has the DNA TGTGCCAGCAGTGCGGAAACTCTTAATTCACCCCTCCACTTT.

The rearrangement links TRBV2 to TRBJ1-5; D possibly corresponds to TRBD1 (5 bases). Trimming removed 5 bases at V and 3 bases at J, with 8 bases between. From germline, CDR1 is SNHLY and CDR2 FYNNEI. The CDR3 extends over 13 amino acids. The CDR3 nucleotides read TGTGCCAGCAGTCGACAGAACAATCAGCCCCAGCATTTT. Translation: CASSRQNNQPQHF.